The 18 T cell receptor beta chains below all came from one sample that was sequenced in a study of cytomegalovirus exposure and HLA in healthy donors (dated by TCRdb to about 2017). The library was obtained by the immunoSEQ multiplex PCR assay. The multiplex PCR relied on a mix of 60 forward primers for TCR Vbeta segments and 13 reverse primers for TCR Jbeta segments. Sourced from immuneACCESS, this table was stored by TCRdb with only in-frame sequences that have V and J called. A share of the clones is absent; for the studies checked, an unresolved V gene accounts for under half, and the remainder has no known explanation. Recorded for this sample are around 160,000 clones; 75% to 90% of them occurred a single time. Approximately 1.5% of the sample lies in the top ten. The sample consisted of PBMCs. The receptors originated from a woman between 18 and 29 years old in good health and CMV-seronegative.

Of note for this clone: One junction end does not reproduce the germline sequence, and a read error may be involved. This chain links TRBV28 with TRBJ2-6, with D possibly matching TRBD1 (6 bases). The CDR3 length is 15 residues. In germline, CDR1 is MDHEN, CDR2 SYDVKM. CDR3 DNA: TGTGCCAGCAGTTTACTGGGGGCTGGGGCCAACGGCCTGACTTTC. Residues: CASSLLGAGANGLTF.

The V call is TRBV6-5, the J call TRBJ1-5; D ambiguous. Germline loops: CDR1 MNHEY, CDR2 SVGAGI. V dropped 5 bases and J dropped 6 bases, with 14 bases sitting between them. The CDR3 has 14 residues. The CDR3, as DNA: TGTGCCAGCAGTGAAGGTGGAGAGCGTCAGCCCCAGCATTTT. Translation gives CASSEGGERQPQHF.

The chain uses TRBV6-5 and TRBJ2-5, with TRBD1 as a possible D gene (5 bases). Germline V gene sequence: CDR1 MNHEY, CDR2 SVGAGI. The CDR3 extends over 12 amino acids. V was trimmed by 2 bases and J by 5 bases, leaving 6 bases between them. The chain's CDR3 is CASSYAGETQYF. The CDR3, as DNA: TGTGCCAGCAGTTACGCAGGGGAGACCCAGTACTTC.

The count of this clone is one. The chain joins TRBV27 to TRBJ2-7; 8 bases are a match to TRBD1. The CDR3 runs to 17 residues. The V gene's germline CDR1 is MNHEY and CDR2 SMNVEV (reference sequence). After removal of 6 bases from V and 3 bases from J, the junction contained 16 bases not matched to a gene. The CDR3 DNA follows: TGTGCCAGCAGGACCGGGACAGGAGCCAGGGGCTACTACGAGCAGTACTTC. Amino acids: CASRTGTGARGYYEQYF.

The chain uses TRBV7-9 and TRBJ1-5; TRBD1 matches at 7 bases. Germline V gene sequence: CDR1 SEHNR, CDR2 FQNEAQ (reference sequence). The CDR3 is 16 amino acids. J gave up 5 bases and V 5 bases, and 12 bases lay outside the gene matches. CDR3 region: CASSPLQGLQDQPQHF. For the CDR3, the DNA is TGTGCCAGCAGCCCTCTACAGGGGCTTCAGGATCAGCCCCAGCATTTT.

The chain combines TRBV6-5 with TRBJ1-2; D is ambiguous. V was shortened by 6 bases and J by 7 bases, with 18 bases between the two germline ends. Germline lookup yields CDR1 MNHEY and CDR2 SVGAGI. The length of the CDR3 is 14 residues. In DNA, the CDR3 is TGTGCCAGCAGCCTTTTGACGGGTCCGGCTGGCTACACCTTC. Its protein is CASSLLTGPAGYTF.

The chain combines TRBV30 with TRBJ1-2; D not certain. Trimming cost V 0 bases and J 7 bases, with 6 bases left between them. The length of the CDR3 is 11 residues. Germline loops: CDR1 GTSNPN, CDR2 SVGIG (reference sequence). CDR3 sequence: CAWSVRFGYTF. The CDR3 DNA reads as TGTGCCTGGAGTGTCCGTTTTGGCTACACCTTC. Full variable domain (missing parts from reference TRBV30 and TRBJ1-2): SQTIHQWPATLVQPVGSPLSLECTVEGTSNPNLYWYRQAAGRGLQLLFYSVGIGQISSEVPQNLSASRPQDRQFILSSKKLLLSDSGFYLCAWSVRFGYTFGSGTRLTVV.

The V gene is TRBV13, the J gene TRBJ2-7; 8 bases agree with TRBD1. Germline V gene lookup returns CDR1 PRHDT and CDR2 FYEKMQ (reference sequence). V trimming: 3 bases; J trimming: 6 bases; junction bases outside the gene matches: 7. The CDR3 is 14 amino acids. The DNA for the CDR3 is TGTGCCAGCAGCTTCGGGGACAGGACCCTCGAGCAGTACTTC. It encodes CASSFGDRTLEQYF. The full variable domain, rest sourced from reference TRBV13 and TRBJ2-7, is AAGVIQSPRHLIKEKRETATLKCYPIPRHDTVYWYQQGPGQDPQFLISFYEKMQSDKGSIPDRFSAQQFSDYHSELNMSSLELGDSALYFCASSFGDRTLEQYFGPGTRLTVT.

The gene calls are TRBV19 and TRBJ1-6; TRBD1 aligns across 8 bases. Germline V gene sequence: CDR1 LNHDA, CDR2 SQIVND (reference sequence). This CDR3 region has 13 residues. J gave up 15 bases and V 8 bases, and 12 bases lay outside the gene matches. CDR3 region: CASEYSTGQGLHF. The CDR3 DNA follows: TGTGCCAGTGAGTACTCTACAGGACAGGGCCTCCACTTT.

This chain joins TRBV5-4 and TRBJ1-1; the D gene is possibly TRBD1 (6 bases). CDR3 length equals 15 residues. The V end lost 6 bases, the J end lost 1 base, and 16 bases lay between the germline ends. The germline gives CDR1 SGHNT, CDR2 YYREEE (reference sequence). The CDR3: CASTPTLDRNTEAFF. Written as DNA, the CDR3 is TGTGCCAGCACCCCGACCCTGGACAGGAACACTGAAGCTTTCTTT.

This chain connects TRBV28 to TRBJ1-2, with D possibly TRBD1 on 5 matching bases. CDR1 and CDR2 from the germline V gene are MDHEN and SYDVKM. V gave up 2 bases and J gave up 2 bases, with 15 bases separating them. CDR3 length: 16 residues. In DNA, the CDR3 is TGTGCCAGCAGTTTAATAACGACAGTTCCCAACTATGGCTACACCTTC. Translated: CASSLITTVPNYGYTF.

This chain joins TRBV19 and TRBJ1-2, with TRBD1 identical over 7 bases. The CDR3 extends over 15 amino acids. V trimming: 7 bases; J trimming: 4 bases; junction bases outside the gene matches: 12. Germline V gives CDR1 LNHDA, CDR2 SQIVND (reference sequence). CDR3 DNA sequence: TGTGCCAGTACCCTAACGACAGGGTTTGTCTATGGCTACACCTTC. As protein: CASTLTTGFVYGYTF. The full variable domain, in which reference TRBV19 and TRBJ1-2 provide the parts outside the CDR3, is DGGITQSPKYLFRKEGQNVTLSCEQNLNHDAMYWYRQDPGQGLRLIYYSQIVNDFQKGDIAEGYSVSREKKESFPLTVTSAQKNPTAFYLCASTLTTGFVYGYTFGSGTRLTVV.

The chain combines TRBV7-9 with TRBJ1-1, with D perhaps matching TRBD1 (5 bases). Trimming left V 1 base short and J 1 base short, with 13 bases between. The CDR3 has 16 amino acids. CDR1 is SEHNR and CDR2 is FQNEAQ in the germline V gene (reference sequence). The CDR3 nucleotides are TGTGCCAGCAGCTTAGGTATTGGGGCCTCGAACACTGAAGCTTTCTTT. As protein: CASSLGIGASNTEAFF.

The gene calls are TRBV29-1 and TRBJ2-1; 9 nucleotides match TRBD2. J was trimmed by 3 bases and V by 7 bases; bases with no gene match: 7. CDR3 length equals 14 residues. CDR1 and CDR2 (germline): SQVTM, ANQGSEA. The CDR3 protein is CSARAGGIYNEQFF. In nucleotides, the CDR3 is TGCAGCGCTAGAGCGGGGGGAATCTACAATGAGCAGTTCTTC.

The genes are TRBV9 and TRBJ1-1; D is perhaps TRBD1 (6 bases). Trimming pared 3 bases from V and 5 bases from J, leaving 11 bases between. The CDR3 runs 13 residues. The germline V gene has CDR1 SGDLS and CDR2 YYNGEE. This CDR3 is CASSAPRGTEAFF. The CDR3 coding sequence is TGTGCCAGCAGCGCCCCCAGGGGAACTGAAGCTTTCTTT.

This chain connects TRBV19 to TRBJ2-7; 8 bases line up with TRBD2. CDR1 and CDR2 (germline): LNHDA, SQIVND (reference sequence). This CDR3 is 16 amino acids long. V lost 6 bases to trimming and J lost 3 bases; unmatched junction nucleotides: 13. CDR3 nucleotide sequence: TGTGCCAGTAGGGGACCCCCGGCGGGGGGTATCTACGAGCAGTACTTC. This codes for CASRGPPAGGIYEQYF.

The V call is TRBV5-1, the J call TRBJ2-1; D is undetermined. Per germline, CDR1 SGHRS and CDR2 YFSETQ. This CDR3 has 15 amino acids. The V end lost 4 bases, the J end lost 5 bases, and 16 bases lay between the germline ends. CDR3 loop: CASSPSPSINNEQFF. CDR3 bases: TGCGCCAGCAGCCCCTCGCCAAGCATAAACAATGAGCAGTTCTTC.

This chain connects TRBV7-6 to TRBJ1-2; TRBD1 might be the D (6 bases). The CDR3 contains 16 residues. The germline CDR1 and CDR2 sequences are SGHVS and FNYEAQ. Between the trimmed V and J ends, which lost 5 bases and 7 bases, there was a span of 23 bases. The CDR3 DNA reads TGTGCCAGCAGCCCCGGGCAGGGTAAAATACAGGGTGGCTACACCTTC. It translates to CASSPGQGKIQGGYTF. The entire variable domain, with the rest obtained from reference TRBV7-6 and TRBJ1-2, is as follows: GAGVSQSPRYKVTKRGQDVALRCDPISGHVSLYWYRQALGQGPEFLTYFNYEAQQDKSGLPNDRFSAERPEGSISTLTIQRTEQRDSAMYRCASSPGQGKIQGGYTFGSGTRLTVV.